This T cell receptor beta chain was obtained from a study of blood T cells in healthy people across ages. CDR3 length: 14 residues. CDR1 and CDR2 from the germline V gene are SGDLS and YYNGEE. For the second PCR, which ran for about 7 to 11 cycles, a sample-barcoded 5' primer and a J-beta primer mix were used. Via MiXCR, TCRdb re-called the 5' RACE reads, giving one row per CDR3 protein. Among 850,000 to 1,000,000 distinct CDR3 sequences listed, roughly 47% were seen once. Findings and caveats of the study: With unsorted PBMCs, a conclusive comparison of naive versus antigen-experienced cells was not possible.

On this clonotype itself: The antigen is not known.

The sequencing input was blood. The clonotype originates from a woman in her fifties or sixties in good health. This chain links TRBV9 with TRBJ2-7; D not certain. The closer fit of TRBJ2-5 to the DNA end suggests the J call may be wrong. The CDR3 reads CASSVGALGETQYF. CDR3 DNA: TGTGCCAGCAGCGTAGGTGCCCTAGGAGAGACCCAGTACTTC.